The present T cell receptor (beta chain) was sequenced within a study of early T cells in non-severe SARS-CoV-2 infection. Study at large: Sequencing targeted bulk RNA from unsorted whole blood, leaving chains unpaired.

Study-level findings and limits: Lookups in VDJdb leaned toward anti-spike CD8 responses and missed private and CD4 specificities.

Separate cDNA molecules each had unique molecular identifiers attached to them. TCRdb called the 5' RACE reads again in MiXCR, with one record for every CDR3 protein. The sample contains 100,000 to 130,000 distinct CDR3 sequences, roughly an eighth of which appear only once. This clonotype was observed many times. Its specificity is unknown. Deletions cut 4 bases from V and 0 bases from J, with 2 bases between. This CDR3 contains 12 residues. Germline V gene lookup returns CDR1 ENHRY and CDR2 SYGVKD. The rearrangement joins TRBV10-3 to TRBJ2-3, with D unresolved. The receptor was isolated from an adult who was a healthcare worker with PCR-confirmed SARS-CoV-2 infection or an uninfected control (not recorded which). The sequenced material came from whole blood. CDR3 protein: CAISGSTDTQYF. CDR3 sequence (DNA): TGTGCCATCAGTGGAAGCACAGATACGCAGTATTTT.